These 4 T cell receptor beta chains were sequenced from one sample in a study of blood T cell repertoires in COVID-19. Measured with immunoSEQ multiplex PCR; TCRdb has only the in-frame clones, and not every one. This sample carries over 200,000 clones, around 83% of them seen once, and the ten largest clones take roughly 9.4%. The sequenced sample was peripheral blood. These receptors all come from a man aged 35 to 55 with active or convalescent COVID-19.

The chain is built from TRBV7-3 and TRBJ2-5, with TRBD1 identical over 9 bases. Germline CDR1 is SGHTA and CDR2 is FQGTGA. This CDR3 contains 16 residues. J gave up 1 base and V 3 bases, and 6 bases lay outside the gene matches. CDR3 amino acids: CASSFTGTGSQETQYF. DNA of the CDR3: TGTGCCAGCAGCTTTACCGGGACAGGGAGCCAAGAGACCCAGTACTTC.

The J gene is TRBJ2-1, the V gene TRBV11-2, with TRBD2 matching over 10 bases. V was pared by 5 bases and J by 8 bases, with 9 bases of the junction left unmatched. The CDR3 sequence is 15 residues long. Germline V lookup: CDR1 SGHAT, CDR2 FQNNGV. CDR3: CASSPKREGQYEQFF. CDR3 coding DNA: TGTGCCAGCAGCCCGAAGCGGGAGGGCCAGTATGAGCAGTTCTTC. Full variable domain (remainder filled in from reference TRBV11-2 and TRBJ2-1): EAGVAQSPRYKIIEKRQSVAFWCNPISGHATLYWYQQILGQGPKLLIQFQNNGVVDDSQLPKDRFSAERLKGVDSTLKIQPAKLEDSAVYLCASSPKREGQYEQFFGPGTRLTVL.

This clone was recorded only once. J is TRBJ1-5 and V is TRBV6-5; unclear D gene. Trimming shortened V by 0 bases and J by 6 bases, and 12 bases separated the two germline ends. This CDR3 has 15 amino acids. From germline, CDR1 is MNHEY and CDR2 SVGAGI. The CDR3 loop reads CASSYSHTGSQPQHF. Written as DNA, the CDR3 is TGTGCCAGCAGTTACTCGCACACGGGGAGTCAGCCCCAGCATTTT.

The chain couples TRBV4-3 to TRBJ1-2; no clear D. V lost 0 bases, J lost 4 bases, and 12 bases lay in between. The CDR3 runs 15 residues. In germline, CDR1 is LGHNA, CDR2 YSLEER. The CDR3: CASSQEREYGYGYTF. DNA of the CDR3: TGCGCCAGCAGCCAAGAGAGGGAGTATGGCTATGGCTACACCTTC.